This note documents a single T cell receptor beta chain sequence. The entry originates in a study of T cell changes during pregnancy in multiple sclerosis. Sequenced by immunoSEQ multiplex PCR; TCRdb stores in-frame clones only, minus some. This sample yields fewer than 100,000 clones, of which 85% to 95% are seen a single time; 2.5% to 3% belongs to the top ten. Looked up from germline, CDR1 is SGDLS and CDR2 is YYNGEE. This CDR3 spans 19 amino acids. Trimming took 4 bases from V and 3 from J, leaving 25 bases between them. The rearrangement joins TRBV9 to TRBJ1-4; tentative D call: TRBD1 (5 bases). This TCR was sampled from a female donor in good health, enrolled as a control in a pregnancy study. The sample in question was peripheral blood, obtained after pregnancy. CDR3 nucleotide sequence: TGTGCCAGCAGCCGAGGCCTGGGCGGGGGATCAGTAGCTAATGAAAAACTGTTTTTT. This translates into CASSRGLGGGSVANEKLFF.